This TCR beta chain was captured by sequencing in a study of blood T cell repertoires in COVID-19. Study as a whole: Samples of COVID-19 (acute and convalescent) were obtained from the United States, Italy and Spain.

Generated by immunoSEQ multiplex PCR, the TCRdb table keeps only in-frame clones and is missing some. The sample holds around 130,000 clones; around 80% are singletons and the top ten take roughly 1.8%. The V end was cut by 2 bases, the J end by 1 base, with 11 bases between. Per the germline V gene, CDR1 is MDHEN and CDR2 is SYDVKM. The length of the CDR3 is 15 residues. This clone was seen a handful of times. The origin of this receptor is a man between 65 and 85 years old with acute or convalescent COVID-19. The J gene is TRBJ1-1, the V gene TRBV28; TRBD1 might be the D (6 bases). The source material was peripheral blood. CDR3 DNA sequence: TGTGCCAGCAGTTTAAGGGGGATTGGGAACACTGAAGCTTTCTTT. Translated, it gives CASSLRGIGNTEAFF.